The 9 T cell receptor beta chains below all came from one sample that was sequenced in a study of control samples from healthy donors and cancer patients. Sequencing was performed with immunoSEQ multiplex PCR; in TCRdb, only in-frame clones are kept and a portion is missing. The table includes about 76,000 clones, under 90% detected once. The sequenced sample consisted of PBMCs. The receptors were gathered from a woman aged 45-60 years with colorectal cancer.

The gene calls are TRBV7-9 and TRBJ1-5; D not resolved. V was pared by 2 bases and J by 3 bases, with 8 bases between. Germline V gene sequence: CDR1 SEHNR, CDR2 FQNEAQ (reference sequence). The CDR3 is 14 residues long. The CDR3 nucleotides are TGTGCCAGCAGCTTAAACGGGGACAATCAGCCCCAGCATTTT. This codes for CASSLNGDNQPQHF.

The V gene is TRBV10-1, the J gene TRBJ2-1, with a tentative D call TRBD1 (5 bases). CDR1 is WNHNN and CDR2 is SYGVQD in the germline V gene (reference sequence). The CDR3 covers 14 residues. Trimming took 4 bases from V and 8 from J, leaving 15 bases between them. CDR3 residues: CASSGAGLNYEQFF. The CDR3 nucleotides are TGCGCCAGCAGTGGGGCAGGGCTAAACTATGAGCAGTTCTTC.

The V call is TRBV27, the J call TRBJ1-2, with TRBD1 as a possible D gene (5 bases). The CDR3 spans 14 residues. Trimming took 2 bases from V and 7 from J, leaving 14 bases between them. Germline CDR1 and CDR2: MNHEY and SMNVEV (reference sequence). CDR3 residues: CASSLEAGRLGYTF. In DNA, the CDR3 is TGTGCCAGCAGTTTAGAGGCAGGGCGTCTTGGCTACACCTTC.

V gene TRBV5-1 combines with J gene TRBJ2-1; 8 bases match TRBD1. This CDR3 contains 15 residues. Trimming cost V 0 bases and J 1 base; bases outside gene matches: 0. Germline CDR1 SGHRS, CDR2 YFSETQ. CDR3 amino acids: CASSLGTGSYNEQFF. The CDR3 DNA sequence: TGCGCCAGCAGCTTGGGGACAGGGTCCTACAATGAGCAGTTCTTC.

The rearrangement uses TRBV6-5 and TRBJ1-2; D not resolved. The CDR3 is 11 amino acids. The V gene's germline CDR1 is MNHEY and CDR2 SVGAGI. Between the trimmed V and J ends, which lost 6 bases and 5 bases, there was a span of 7 bases. CDR3 sequence: CASSLLYGYTF. The CDR3 DNA reads as TGTGCCAGCAGCCTCCTTTATGGCTACACCTTC.

The chain combines TRBV5-5 with TRBJ2-7; D gene unclear. The CDR3 is 14 residues long. Trimming removed 2 bases from V and 3 bases from J, with 12 bases in between. Germline CDR1 and CDR2: SGHKS and YYEKEE (reference sequence). Here the CDR3 DNA reads TGTGCCAGCAGCTTAAGGGTGGCACACTACGAGCAGTACGTC. Its translation: CASSLRVAHYEQYV.

The V and J genes are TRBV12-5 and TRBJ1-2; no definite D call. Germline lookup yields CDR1 LGHNT and CDR2 FRNRAP. This CDR3 is built from 15 residues. Trimming cost V 2 bases and J 2 bases, with 12 bases left between them. CDR3 amino acids: CASGLTRGANYGYTF. The CDR3 DNA reads TGTGCTAGTGGTTTGACTCGGGGAGCGAACTATGGCTACACCTTC. Drawing the rest from reference TRBV12-5 and TRBJ1-2, the complete variable domain is DARVTQTPRHKVTEMGQEVTMRCQPILGHNTVFWYRQTMMQGLELLAYFRNRAPLDDSGMPKDRFSAEMPDATLATLKIQPSEPRDSAVYFCASGLTRGANYGYTFGSGTRLTVV.

The chain employs TRBV28 and TRBJ1-2, with 7 positions matching TRBD1. Trimming cost V 5 bases and J 7 bases; bases outside gene matches: 7. Germline assignment: CDR1 MDHEN and CDR2 SYDVKM. This CDR3 is 13 amino acids long. The CDR3 loop is CASSRTGARGYTF. The CDR3 DNA is TGTGCCAGCAGTCGCACAGGGGCGCGTGGCTACACCTTC.

This clone has only one observation. The J gene is TRBJ1-4, the V gene TRBV7-6; D gene ambiguous. The CDR3 spans 14 residues. Per the germline V gene, CDR1 is SGHVS and CDR2 is FNYEAQ. V was trimmed by 2 bases and J by 8 bases, leaving 12 bases between them. The CDR3 reads CASSLSPMGEKLFF. For the CDR3, the DNA is TGTGCCAGCAGCTTAAGTCCGATGGGGGAAAAACTGTTTTTT.